This TCR beta chain was recorded in a study of shared clonotypes between healthy human individuals. General observations from the study: Sampling involved blood alone; tissue repertoires likely differ.

The V end lost 3 bases, the J end lost 0 bases, and 15 bases lay between the germline ends. The CDR3 has 16 residues. Germline CDR1 and CDR2: GTSNPN and SVGIG (reference sequence). For sorted subsets, approximately 200 ng DNA per replicate equaled about 30,000 T cell genomes. Here immunoSEQ multiplex PCR was the method, and the copy in TCRdb shows in-frame clones only, minus some. Counted here are approximately 2.1 million clones, 80% to 95% occurring once; the ten biggest clones make up 0.35% to 0.5%. As for this clone: The antigen remains unidentified.

The source is a man aged 18 to 29 in good health. Some clones in this sample may be carry-over from other donors' samples. The sequenced material came from naive CD4+ T cells from PBMCs. Subset in this sample: CD45RA+ positively selected. The rearrangement links TRBV30 to TRBJ2-1; TRBD2 might be the D (5 bases). For the CDR3, the DNA is TGTGCCTGGAGGTCCTTAGCGCCGGACTCCTACAATGAGCAGTTCTTC. It translates to CAWRSLAPDSYNEQFF.